This entry features one T cell receptor beta chain sequence. Antigen: not known. TCRB transcripts that were expressed got sequenced, as all of the isolated RNA had been reverse transcribed. Naive, central memory and regulatory T cell samples produced a mean of approximately 4 million reads. Profiled with immunoSEQ multiplex PCR; TCRdb holds only in-frame clones, not every one. This sample carries roughly 100,000 clones, over 25% of them seen once, and the ten largest clones take more than 0.45%. This sample stems from a study of beta chain features in type 1 diabetes. Notes on the study in general: PCR could preferentially amplify shorter templates, alike in patients and controls. Type 1 diabetes patients had fewer VDJ junction insertions and more deletions. People with Type 1 diabetes carried modestly yet significantly shorter TCRB CDR3s in all four CD4+ subsets.

Input material: central memory CD4+ T cells from blood. This clonotype was obtained from a woman aged 18-30 years with type 1 diabetes.

In DNA, the CDR3 is TGCGCCAGCAGGGCCACAGATACGCAGTATTTT. This sequence encodes CASRATDTQYF. The chain uses TRBV5-1 and TRBJ2-3; unclear D gene. The CDR3 extends over 11 amino acids. Per the germline V gene, CDR1 is SGHRS and CDR2 is YFSETQ. Deletions cut 5 bases from V and 2 bases from J, with 3 bases between.